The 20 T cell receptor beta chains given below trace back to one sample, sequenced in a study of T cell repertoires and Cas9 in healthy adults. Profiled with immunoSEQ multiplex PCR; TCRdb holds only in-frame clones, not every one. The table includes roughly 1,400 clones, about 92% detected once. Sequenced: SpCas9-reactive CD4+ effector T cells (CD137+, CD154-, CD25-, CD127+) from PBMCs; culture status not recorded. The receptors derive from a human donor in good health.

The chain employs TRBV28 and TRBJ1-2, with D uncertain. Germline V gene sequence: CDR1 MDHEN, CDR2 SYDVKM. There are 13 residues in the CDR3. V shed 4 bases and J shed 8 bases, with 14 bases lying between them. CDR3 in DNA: TGTGCCAGCAGTTCCCTCACCAACCCAGGCTACACCTTC. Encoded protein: CASSSLTNPGYTF.

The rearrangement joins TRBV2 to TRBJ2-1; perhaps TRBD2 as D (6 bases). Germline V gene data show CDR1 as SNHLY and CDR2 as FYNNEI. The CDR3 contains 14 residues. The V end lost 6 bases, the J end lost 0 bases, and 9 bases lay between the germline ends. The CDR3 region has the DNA TGTGCCAGCAGCCTAGCGAACTCCTACAATGAGCAGTTCTTC. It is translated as CASSLANSYNEQFF.

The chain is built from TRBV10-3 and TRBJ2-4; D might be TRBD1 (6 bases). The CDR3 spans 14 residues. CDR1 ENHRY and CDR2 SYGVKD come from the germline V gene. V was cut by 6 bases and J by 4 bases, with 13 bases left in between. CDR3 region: CAISLDRTKNIQYF. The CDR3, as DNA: TGTGCCATCAGCCTCGACAGGACTAAAAACATTCAGTACTTC.

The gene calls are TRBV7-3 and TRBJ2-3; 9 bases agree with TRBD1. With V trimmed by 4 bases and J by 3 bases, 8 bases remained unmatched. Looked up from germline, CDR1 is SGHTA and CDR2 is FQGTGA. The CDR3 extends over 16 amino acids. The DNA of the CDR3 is TGTGCCAGCAGCTCCACCCGGGACAGGGCAACAGATACGCAGTATTTT. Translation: CASSSTRDRATDTQYF.

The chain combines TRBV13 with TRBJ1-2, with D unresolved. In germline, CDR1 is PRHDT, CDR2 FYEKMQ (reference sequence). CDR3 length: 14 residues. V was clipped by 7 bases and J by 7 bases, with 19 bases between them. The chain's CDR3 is CASTPEGRFSGYTF. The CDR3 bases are TGTGCCAGCACTCCGGAGGGCCGCTTCAGTGGCTACACCTTC.

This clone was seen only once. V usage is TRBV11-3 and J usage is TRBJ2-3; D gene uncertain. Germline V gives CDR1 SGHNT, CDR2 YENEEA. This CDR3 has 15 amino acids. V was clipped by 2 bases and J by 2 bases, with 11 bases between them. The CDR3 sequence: CASSLSGLYTDTQYF. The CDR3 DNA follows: TGTGCCAGCAGCTTATCTGGCCTGTACACAGATACGCAGTATTTT.

CDR3 in amino acids: CASSSPGTYLNEQFF. CDR3 nucleotide sequence: TGTGCCAGCAGCTCGCCGGGGACCTATCTAAATGAGCAGTTCTTC. The V and J genes are TRBV7-2 and TRBJ2-1, with D perhaps given as TRBD1 or TRBD2 (5 bases each). This CDR3 contains 15 residues. The germline V and J ends were trimmed by 4 bases and 7 bases, with 17 bases remaining between them. Germline loops: CDR1 SGHTA, CDR2 FQGNSA.

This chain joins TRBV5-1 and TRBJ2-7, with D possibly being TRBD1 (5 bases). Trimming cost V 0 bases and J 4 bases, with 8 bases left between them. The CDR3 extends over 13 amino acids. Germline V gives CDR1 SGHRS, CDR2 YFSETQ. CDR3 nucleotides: TGCGCCAGCAGCTTGGACAGGAGTTACGAGCAGTACTTC. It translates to CASSLDRSYEQYF.

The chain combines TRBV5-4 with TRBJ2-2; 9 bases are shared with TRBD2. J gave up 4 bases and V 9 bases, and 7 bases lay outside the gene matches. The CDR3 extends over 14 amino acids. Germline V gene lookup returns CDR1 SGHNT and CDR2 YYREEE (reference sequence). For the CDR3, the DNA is TGTGCCACTAATTTAGCGGGAGTCACCGGGGAGCTGTTTTTT. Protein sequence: CATNLAGVTGELFF.

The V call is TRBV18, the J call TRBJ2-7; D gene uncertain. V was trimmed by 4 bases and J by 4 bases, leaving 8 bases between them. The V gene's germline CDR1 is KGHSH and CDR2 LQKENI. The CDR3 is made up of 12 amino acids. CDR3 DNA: TGTGCCAGCTCACGGGAAAAATACGAGCAGTACGTC. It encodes CASSREKYEQYV.

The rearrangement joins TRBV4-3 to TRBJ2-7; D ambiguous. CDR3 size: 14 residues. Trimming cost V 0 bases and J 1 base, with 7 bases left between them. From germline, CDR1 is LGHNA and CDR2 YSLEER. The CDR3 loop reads CASSQEGSSYEQYF. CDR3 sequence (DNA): TGCGCCAGCAGCCAAGAGGGCAGTTCCTACGAGCAGTACTTC.

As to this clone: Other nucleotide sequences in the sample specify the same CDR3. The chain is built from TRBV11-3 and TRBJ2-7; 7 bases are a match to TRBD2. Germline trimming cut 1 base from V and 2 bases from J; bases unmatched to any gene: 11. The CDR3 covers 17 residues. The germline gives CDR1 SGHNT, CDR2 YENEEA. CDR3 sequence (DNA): TGTGCCAGCAGCTTAGGTTTCGGTGGTGGGGGGGCCTACGAGCAGTACTTC. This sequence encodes CASSLGFGGGGAYEQYF.

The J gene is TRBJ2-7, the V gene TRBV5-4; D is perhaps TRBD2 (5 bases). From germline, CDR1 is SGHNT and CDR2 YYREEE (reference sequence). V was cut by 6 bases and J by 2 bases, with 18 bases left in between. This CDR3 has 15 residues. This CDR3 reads CASTTRGIGAYEQYV. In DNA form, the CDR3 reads TGTGCCAGCACCACACGGGGTATTGGGGCCTACGAGCAGTACGTC.

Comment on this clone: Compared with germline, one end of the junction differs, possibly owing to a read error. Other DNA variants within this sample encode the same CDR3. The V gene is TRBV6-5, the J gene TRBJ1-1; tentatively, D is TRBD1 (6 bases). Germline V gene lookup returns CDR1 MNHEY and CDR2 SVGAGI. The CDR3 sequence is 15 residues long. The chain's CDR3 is CASSYSSGTGTEAFF. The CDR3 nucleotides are TGTGCTAGCAGTTACTCGTCGGGTACAGGGACTGAAGCTTTCTTT.

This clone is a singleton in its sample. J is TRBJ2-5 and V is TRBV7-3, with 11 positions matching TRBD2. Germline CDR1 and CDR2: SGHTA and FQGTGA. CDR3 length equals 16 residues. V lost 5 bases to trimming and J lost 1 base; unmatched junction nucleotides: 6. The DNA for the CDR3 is TGTGCCAGCAGCGGCACTAGCGGGAGCCTCCAAGAGACCCAGTACTTC. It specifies CASSGTSGSLQETQYF.

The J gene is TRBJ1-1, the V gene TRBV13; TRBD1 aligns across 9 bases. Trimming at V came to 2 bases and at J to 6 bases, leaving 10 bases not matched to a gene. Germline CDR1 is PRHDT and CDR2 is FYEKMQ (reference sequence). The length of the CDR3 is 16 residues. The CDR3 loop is CASSLNNRGRVAEAFF. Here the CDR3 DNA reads TGTGCCAGCAGCTTAAACAACAGGGGGCGCGTTGCTGAAGCTTTCTTT.

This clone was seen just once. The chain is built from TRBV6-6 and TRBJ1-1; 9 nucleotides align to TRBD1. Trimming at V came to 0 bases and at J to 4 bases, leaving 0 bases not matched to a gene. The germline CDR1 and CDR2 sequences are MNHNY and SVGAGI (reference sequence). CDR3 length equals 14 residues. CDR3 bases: TGTGCCAGCAGTTACTCGACAGGGGGCACTGAAGCTTTCTTT. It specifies CASSYSTGGTEAFF.

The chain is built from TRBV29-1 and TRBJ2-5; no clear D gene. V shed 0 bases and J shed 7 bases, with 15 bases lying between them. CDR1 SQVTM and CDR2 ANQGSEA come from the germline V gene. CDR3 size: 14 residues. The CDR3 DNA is TGCAGCGTTGAAGATCGCCCAGACTCAGGGACCCAGTACTTC. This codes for CSVEDRPDSGTQYF.

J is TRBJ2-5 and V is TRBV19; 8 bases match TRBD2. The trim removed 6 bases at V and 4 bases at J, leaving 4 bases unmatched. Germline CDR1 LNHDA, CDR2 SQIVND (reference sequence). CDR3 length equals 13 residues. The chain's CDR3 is CASRKRELETQYF. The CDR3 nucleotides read TGTGCCAGTAGGAAGCGGGAGCTAGAGACCCAGTACTTC.

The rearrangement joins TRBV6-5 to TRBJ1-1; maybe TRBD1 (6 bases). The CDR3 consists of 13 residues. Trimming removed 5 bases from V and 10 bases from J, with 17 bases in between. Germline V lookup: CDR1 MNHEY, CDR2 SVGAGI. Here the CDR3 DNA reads TGTGCCAGCAGTCGCATCAACAGGGCGGGAGCTTTCTTT. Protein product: CASSRINRAGAFF.